The clone carrying this T cell receptor (beta chain) has a count of ten or more. The antigen remains undetermined. The time point is: pre-sensitization, week 0. Treatment defined: therapeutic diphenylcyclopropenone sensitization with weekly scalp DPC. Extraction of total RNA was performed on unfractionated whole blood. As originally analysed: Samples had a median of 95,638 TCRs, ranging roughly 23,224 to 690,600. TCRdb ran MiXCR on the RACE reads and lists one entry per CDR3 protein. TCRdb, rather than the study authors, made the V and J calls. The repertoire holds tens of thousands of distinct CDR3 sequences, with about 9% as singletons. This record belongs to a study of human T cells and chemical hapten exposure. Whole-study results and caveats: With regard to DPC sensitization, TCRs above 1 in 1000 frequency did not change.

The sequences come from whole blood, collected in connection with sensitization to the hapten diphenylcyclopropenone (DPC). This clonotype was obtained from a woman between 40 and 50 years old with alopecia areata. Some clones in this sample may be carry-over from other donors' samples.

The CDR3 loop is CASSFSRFTDTQYF. CDR3 bases: TGTGCCAGCAGTTTTTCGCGATTCACAGATACGCAGTATTTT. The chain uses TRBV12-3 or TRBV12-4 and TRBJ2-3, with D hard to call. CDR3 length: 14 residues. Trimming cost V 3 bases and J 2 bases, with 9 bases left between them.